The 17 T cell receptor beta chains below were found in one sample sequenced in a study of cytomegalovirus exposure and HLA in healthy donors. Sequencing used immunoSEQ multiplex PCR; TCRdb keeps in-frame clones, though not all of them. This table has over 100,000 clones, roughly 86% appearing once. Input material: PBMCs. These receptors were obtained from a woman aged 18-35 years in good health and CMV-seronegative.

This chain links TRBV5-1 with TRBJ1-6, with 7 bases matching TRBD1. The V gene's germline CDR1 is SGHRS and CDR2 YFSETQ. The CDR3 runs to 14 residues. J was trimmed by 6 bases and V by 5 bases; bases with no gene match: 5. The CDR3 loop is CASSPGQPNSPLHF. The CDR3 DNA is TGCGCCAGCAGTCCGGGACAGCCTAATTCACCCCTCCACTTT. The full variable domain, its missing parts supplied by reference TRBV5-1 and TRBJ1-6, is KAGVTQTPRYLIKTRGQQVTLSCSPISGHRSVSWYQQTPGQGLQFLFEYFSETQRNKGNFPGRFSGRQFSNSRSEMNVSTLELGDSALYLCASSPGQPNSPLHFGNGTRLTVT.

The chain employs TRBV5-1 and TRBJ2-3, with 7 bases aligning to TRBD2. Germline values: CDR1 SGHRS, CDR2 YFSETQ. Losses at the gene ends were 1 base for V and 4 bases for J; bases not matched to a gene: 6. This CDR3 spans 15 amino acids. CDR3 protein: CASSLYGGGSDTQYF. The CDR3 region has the DNA TGCGCCAGCAGCTTGTATGGGGGGGGTTCAGATACGCAGTATTTT.

J is TRBJ1-2 and V is TRBV28; no clear D. CDR1 and CDR2 (germline): MDHEN, SYDVKM. V lost 2 bases, J lost 8 bases, and 15 bases lay in between. This CDR3 contains 14 residues. CDR3 in amino acids: CASSLGGQEGGYTF. In DNA, the CDR3 is TGTGCCAGCAGTTTAGGAGGCCAGGAGGGAGGCTACACCTTC.

CDR3 DNA: TGTGCTATTTCCGGGACAGCGAACACCGGGGAGCTGTTTTTT. Its protein is CAISGTANTGELFF. V usage is TRBV2 and J usage is TRBJ2-2; 7 bases align to TRBD1. The CDR3 is made up of 14 amino acids. The germline V gene has CDR1 SNHLY and CDR2 FYNNEI.

The V gene is TRBV28, the J gene TRBJ2-1; the match to TRBD2 covers 11 bases. V was pared by 8 bases and J by 4 bases, with 4 bases of the junction left unmatched. Germline V lookup: CDR1 MDHEN, CDR2 SYDVKM. This CDR3 spans 14 amino acids. The CDR3 DNA reads as TGTGCCAGCCAGGGACTAGCGGCTTACAATGAGCAGTTCTTC. Protein sequence: CASQGLAAYNEQFF.

The rearrangement joins TRBV9 to TRBJ1-1, with D perhaps matching TRBD1 (5 bases). The CDR3 consists of 16 residues. The V gene lost 1 base and the J gene lost 1 base, with 14 bases spanning the gap. Germline V gene lookup returns CDR1 SGDLS and CDR2 YYNGEE. CDR3 DNA: TGTGCCAGCAGCGTATCCAGCCAACAGGCGAACACTGAAGCTTTCTTT. Its protein is CASSVSSQQANTEAFF.

This rearrangement joins TRBV15 to TRBJ2-3, with D hard to call. V gave up 2 bases and J gave up 1 base, with 7 bases separating them. The germline V gene has CDR1 LNHNV and CDR2 YYDKDF (reference sequence). The CDR3 consists of 14 residues. The CDR3 protein is CATSRNRGTDTQYF. The DNA of the CDR3 is TGTGCCACCAGCAGAAATCGGGGCACAGATACGCAGTATTTT.

The rearrangement links TRBV6-6 to TRBJ2-7; 11 bases map to TRBD2. CDR3 length: 14 amino acids. The V segment lost 6 bases and the J segment 4 bases; nucleotides outside the gene matches: 5. The germline CDR1 and CDR2 sequences are MNHNY and SVGAGI (reference sequence). The CDR3 coding sequence is TGTGCCAGCAGCCGACTAGCGGGGTATTACGAGCAGTACTTC. Translating gives CASSRLAGYYEQYF.

The chain has TRBV2 and TRBJ2-3; TRBD2 matches 13 bases. Germline CDR1 reads SNHLY; CDR2 reads FYNNEI. J was trimmed by 6 bases and V by 10 bases; bases with no gene match: 7. CDR3 size: 14 residues. CDR3 DNA sequence: TGTGCCAACGGACTAGCGGGGGACGCGGATACGCAGTATTTT. Protein product: CANGLAGDADTQYF.

J is TRBJ1-4 and V is TRBV6-6; no clear D gene. The CDR3 extends over 12 amino acids. Trimming removed 5 bases from V and 10 bases from J, with 11 bases in between. Germline loops: CDR1 MNHNY, CDR2 SVGAGI (reference sequence). The chain's CDR3 is CASSRLEGKLFF. The CDR3 DNA reads TGTGCCAGCAGTCGCCTGGAGGGAAAACTGTTTTTT.

This chain connects TRBV5-8 to TRBJ1-5; D ambiguous. Germline V CDR1 and CDR2: SGHTS, YDEGEE. V lost 2 bases to trimming and J lost 6 bases, with 12 bases between them. The CDR3 is made up of 14 amino acids. In DNA form, the CDR3 reads TGTGCCAGCAGCTTACTCCAGACTGGTCAGCCCCAGCATTTT. This sequence encodes CASSLLQTGQPQHF.

This rearrangement joins TRBV5-1 to TRBJ2-5; a possible D gene is TRBD2 (5 bases). The V end was cut by 5 bases, the J end by 4 bases, with 21 bases between. The CDR3 consists of 16 residues. Germline CDR1 reads SGHRS; CDR2 reads YFSETQ. The CDR3 region has the DNA TGCGCCAGCAGAGTGGGGTTCAATGCGGGTTCAGAGACCCAGTACTTC. As protein: CASRVGFNAGSETQYF. Supplemented by reference TRBV5-1 and TRBJ2-5, the full variable domain reads KAGVTQTPRYLIKTRGQQVTLSCSPISGHRSVSWYQQTPGQGLQFLFEYFSETQRNKGNFPGRFSGRQFSNSRSEMNVSTLELGDSALYLCASRVGFNAGSETQYFGPGTRLLVL.

This rearrangement joins TRBV5-8 to TRBJ1-5; D gene ambiguous. The CDR3 is 15 residues long. The germline gives CDR1 SGHTS, CDR2 YDEGEE. The V end was cut by 6 bases, the J end by 7 bases, with 20 bases between. In DNA, the CDR3 is TGTGCCAGCAACAGTGGAGGCCACTCACGGCAGCCCCAGCATTTT. It codes for CASNSGGHSRQPQHF.

This chain joins TRBV28 and TRBJ1-4, with 8 bases aligning to TRBD1. The CDR3 covers 17 residues. V lost 5 bases, J lost 6 bases, and 14 bases stayed unmatched. Germline assignment: CDR1 MDHEN and CDR2 SYDVKM. The CDR3 DNA is TGTGCCAGCAGTCTGGGGACAGGCCCCATTGGGGATGAAAAACTGTTTTTT. Its translation: CASSLGTGPIGDEKLFF.

The V gene is TRBV7-9, the J gene TRBJ1-5, with 7 nucleotides matching TRBD1. CDR1 is SEHNR and CDR2 is FQNEAQ in the germline V gene (reference sequence). The CDR3 extends over 14 amino acids. V lost 1 base and J lost 5; bases outside the gene matches: 2. This chain's CDR3 is CASSLGQGDQPQHF. The CDR3 bases are TGTGCCAGCAGCTTAGGACAGGGAGATCAGCCCCAGCATTTT.

V gene TRBV7-9 combines with J gene TRBJ1-2; 7 bases line up with TRBD1. Trimming took 3 bases from V and 7 from J; bases not matched to a gene: 5. The CDR3 extends over 13 amino acids. Germline CDR1 is SEHNR and CDR2 is FQNEAQ (reference sequence). The CDR3 sequence: CASSFSQGVGYTF. DNA for the CDR3: TGTGCCAGCAGCTTTTCCCAGGGGGTTGGCTACACCTTC.

The rearrangement uses TRBV4-1 and TRBJ2-4; D remains ambiguous. The CDR3 runs 15 residues. The V gene lost 4 bases and the J gene lost 0 bases, with 10 bases spanning the gap. Germline lookup yields CDR1 MGHRA and CDR2 YSYEKL. This chain's CDR3 is CASSPRHGAKNIQYF. The CDR3 DNA is TGCGCCAGCAGCCCTCGACACGGAGCCAAAAACATTCAGTACTTC.